Here is one T cell receptor beta chain with its context. What it recognizes is unknown. This record comes from a study of response to subunit inactivated influenza vaccine. TCRdb re-analysed the RT-PCR reads in MiXCR, keeping a single row per CDR3 protein. The sample yields roughly 630,000 distinct CDR3 sequences, around 15% seen once. Findings and caveats of the study: Each seasonal influenza vaccination, the authors suggested, recruits few new T cells.

This receptor was obtained from a man aged 50-59 years who received an inactivated influenza vaccine. The sequencing used PBMCs from blood, collected around 14 days before vaccination.

CDR3 sequence (DNA): TGCAGTGCTGCAAATTTAGCGCGGAAAGTGTCCAATGAGCAGTTCTTC. Translating it yields CSAANLARKVSNEQFF. The chain has TRBV20-1 and TRBJ2-1, with D maybe TRBD2 (5 bases). CDR1 and CDR2 from the germline V gene are DFQATT and SNEGSKA (reference sequence). Trimming cost V 5 bases and J 6 bases, with 23 bases left between them. CDR3 length: 16 residues.